The sequence of this TCR beta chain was determined in a study of T cell repertoires in cytomegalovirus infection. In the study overall: The public TCR beta signatures pointed to both CMV infection and matching HLA type.

TCRdb re-called the reads with MiXCR, one entry per CDR3 protein. The table shows some 700,000 distinct CDR3 sequences, with 35% to 45% occurring only once. Findings of the study overall: Dominating the ex vivo response were TCR beta clonotypes that were CMV-specific and HLA-C-restricted.

J lost 3 bases, V lost 4 bases, and 8 bases had no gene match. Per the germline V gene, CDR1 is MGHRA and CDR2 is YSYEKL. The CDR3 extends over 16 amino acids. On this clonotype itself: The antigen is unknown.

The V and J genes are TRBV4-1 and TRBJ2-1, with TRBD2 matching over 8 bases. The receptor was isolated from a human donor in good health (CMV status not recorded). Some clones in this sample may be carry-over from other donors' samples. Specimen: PBMCs. The DNA of the CDR3 is TGCGCCAGCAGCCTACCAAGCGGGAGTTTCTACAATGAGCAGTTCTTC. This gives the protein CASSLPSGSFYNEQFF.